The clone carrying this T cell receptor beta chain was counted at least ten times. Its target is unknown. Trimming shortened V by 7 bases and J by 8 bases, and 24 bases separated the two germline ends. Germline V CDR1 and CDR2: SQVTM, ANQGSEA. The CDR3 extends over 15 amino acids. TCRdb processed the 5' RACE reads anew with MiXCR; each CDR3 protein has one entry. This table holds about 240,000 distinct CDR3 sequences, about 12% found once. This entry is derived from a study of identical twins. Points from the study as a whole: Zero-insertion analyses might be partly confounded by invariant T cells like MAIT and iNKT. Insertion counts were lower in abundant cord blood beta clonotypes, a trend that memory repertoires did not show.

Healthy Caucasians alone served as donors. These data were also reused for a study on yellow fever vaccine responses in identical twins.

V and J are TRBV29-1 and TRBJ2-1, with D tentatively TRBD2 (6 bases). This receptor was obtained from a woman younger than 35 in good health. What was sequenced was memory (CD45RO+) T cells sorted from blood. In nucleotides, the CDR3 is TGCAGCGCGCGACCCCGAGGAGGGAGTAGCGATGAGCAGTTCTTC. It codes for CSARPRGGSSDEQFF.